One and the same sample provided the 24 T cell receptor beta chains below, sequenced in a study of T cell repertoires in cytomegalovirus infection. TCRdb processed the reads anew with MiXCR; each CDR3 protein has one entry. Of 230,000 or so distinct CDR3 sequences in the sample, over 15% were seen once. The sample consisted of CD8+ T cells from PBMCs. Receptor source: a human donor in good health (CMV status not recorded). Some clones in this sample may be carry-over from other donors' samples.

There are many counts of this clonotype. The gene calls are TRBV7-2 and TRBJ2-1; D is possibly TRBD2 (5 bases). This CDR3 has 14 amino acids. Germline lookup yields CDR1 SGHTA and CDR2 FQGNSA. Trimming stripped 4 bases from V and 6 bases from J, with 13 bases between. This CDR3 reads CASSSLLVFNEQFF. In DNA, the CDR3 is TGTGCCAGCAGCTCCTTACTAGTGTTCAATGAGCAGTTCTTC.

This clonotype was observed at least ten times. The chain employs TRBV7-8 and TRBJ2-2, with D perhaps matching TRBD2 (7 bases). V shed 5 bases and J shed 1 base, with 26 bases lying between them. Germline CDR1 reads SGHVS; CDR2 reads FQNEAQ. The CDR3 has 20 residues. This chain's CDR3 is CASSPRRGPYDTKNTGELFF. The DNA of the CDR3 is TGTGCCAGCAGCCCCCGGCGGGGGCCTTACGATACCAAGAACACCGGGGAGCTGTTTTTT.

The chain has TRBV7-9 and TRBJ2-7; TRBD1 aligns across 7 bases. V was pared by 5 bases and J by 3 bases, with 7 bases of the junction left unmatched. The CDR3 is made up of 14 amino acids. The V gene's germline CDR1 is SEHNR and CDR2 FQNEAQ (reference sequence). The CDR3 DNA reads TGTGCCAGCAGCCACAAACAGGGGCACTACGAGCAGTACTTC. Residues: CASSHKQGHYEQYF.

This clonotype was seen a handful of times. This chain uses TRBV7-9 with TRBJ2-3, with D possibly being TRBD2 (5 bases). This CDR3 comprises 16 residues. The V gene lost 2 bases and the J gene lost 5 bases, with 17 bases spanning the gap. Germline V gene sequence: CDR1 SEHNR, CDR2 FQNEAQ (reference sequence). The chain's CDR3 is CASSLPRGYMEDTQYF. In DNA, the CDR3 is TGTGCCAGCAGCTTACCTCGGGGATACATGGAAGATACGCAGTATTTT.

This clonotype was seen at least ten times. The DNA for the CDR3 is TGTGCCAGCAGCTATCTATTAGCGGGGGGCCCCTCCGCTACGCAGTATTTT. Its protein product is CASSYLLAGGPSATQYF. The chain is built from TRBV7-2 and TRBJ2-3; 10 bases line up with TRBD2. CDR1 and CDR2 from the germline V gene are SGHTA and FQGNSA. This CDR3 has 17 amino acids. Trimming removed 4 bases from V and 8 bases from J; junction bases left unmatched: 15.

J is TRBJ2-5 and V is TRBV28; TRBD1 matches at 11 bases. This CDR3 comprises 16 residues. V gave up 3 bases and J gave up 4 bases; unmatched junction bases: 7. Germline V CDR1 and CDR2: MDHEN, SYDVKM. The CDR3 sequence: CASSLEIGTGGETQYF. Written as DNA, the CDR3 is TGTGCCAGCAGTTTGGAGATAGGGACAGGGGGAGAGACCCAGTACTTC.

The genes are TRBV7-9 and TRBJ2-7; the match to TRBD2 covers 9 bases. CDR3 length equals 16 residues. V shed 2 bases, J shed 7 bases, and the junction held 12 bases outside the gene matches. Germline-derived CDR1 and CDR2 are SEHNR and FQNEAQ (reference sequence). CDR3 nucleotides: TGTGCCAGCAGCTTAAGACGGGGCGGGGGGGCCGAGGAGCAGTACTTC. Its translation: CASSLRRGGGAEEQYF.

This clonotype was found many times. The CDR3 region is CASSYSDSPTEQFF. The CDR3, as DNA: TGTGCCAGCAGTTATTCCGACAGTCCCACCGAGCAGTTCTTC. This chain links TRBV6-1 with TRBJ2-1; D is perhaps TRBD1 (5 bases). Trimming took 5 bases from V and 10 from J, leaving 18 bases between them. The CDR3 length is 14 residues. Germline CDR1 and CDR2: MNHNS and SASEGT.

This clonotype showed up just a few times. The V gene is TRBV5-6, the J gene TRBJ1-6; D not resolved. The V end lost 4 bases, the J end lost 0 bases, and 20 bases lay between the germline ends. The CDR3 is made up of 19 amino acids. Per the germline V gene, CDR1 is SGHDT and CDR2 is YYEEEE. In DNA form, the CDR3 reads TGTGCCAGCAGCCGTCAGCCTCTGCAGCTGTGCTCCTATAATTCACCCCTCCACTTT. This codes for CASSRQPLQLCSYNSPLHF.

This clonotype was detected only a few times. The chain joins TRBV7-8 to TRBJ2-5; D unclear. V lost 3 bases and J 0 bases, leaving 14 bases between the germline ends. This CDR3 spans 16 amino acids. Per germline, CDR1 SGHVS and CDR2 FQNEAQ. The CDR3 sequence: CASSFPRRWYQETQYF. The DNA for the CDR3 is TGTGCCAGCAGCTTTCCCCGCAGATGGTACCAAGAGACCCAGTACTTC. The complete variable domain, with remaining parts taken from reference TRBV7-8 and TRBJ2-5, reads GAGVSQSPRYKVAKRGQDVALRCDPISGHVSLFWYQQALGQGPEFLTYFQNEAQLDKSGLPSDRFFAERPEGSVSTLKIQRTQQEDSAVYLCASSFPRRWYQETQYFGPGTRLLVL.

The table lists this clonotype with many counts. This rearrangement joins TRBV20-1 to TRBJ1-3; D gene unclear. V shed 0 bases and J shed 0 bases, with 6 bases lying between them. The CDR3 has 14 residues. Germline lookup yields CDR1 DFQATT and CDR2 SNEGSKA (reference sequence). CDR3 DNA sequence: TGCAGTGCTAGAGATGCTGCCTCTGGAAACACCATATATTTT. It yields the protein CSARDAASGNTIYF.

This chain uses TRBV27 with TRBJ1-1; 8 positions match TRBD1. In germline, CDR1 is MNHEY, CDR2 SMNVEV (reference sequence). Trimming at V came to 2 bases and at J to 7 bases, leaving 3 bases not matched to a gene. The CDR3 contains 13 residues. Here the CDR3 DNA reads TGTGCCAGCAGTTTAATACAGGGGGTTGAAGCTTTCTTT. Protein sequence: CASSLIQGVEAFF.

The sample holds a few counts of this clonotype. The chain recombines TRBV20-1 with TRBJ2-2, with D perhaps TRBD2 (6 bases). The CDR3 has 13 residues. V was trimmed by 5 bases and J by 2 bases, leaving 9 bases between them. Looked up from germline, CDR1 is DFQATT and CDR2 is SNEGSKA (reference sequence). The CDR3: CSAPGTNTGELFF. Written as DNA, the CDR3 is TGCAGTGCTCCCGGGACTAACACCGGGGAGCTGTTTTTT.

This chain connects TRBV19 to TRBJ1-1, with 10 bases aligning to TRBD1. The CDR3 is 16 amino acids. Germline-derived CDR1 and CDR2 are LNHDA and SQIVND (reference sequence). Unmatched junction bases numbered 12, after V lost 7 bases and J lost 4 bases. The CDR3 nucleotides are TGTGCCAGTACTCACCGGGACAGGGGCCCCAGCACTGAAGCTTTCTTT. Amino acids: CASTHRDRGPSTEAFF.

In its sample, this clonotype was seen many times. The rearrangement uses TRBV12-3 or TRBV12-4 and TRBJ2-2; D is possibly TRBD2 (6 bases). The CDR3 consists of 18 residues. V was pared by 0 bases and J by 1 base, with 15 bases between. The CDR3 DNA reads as TGTGCCAGCAGTTTAGCGTCCGTCGGAGGGGAGAACACCGGGGAGCTGTTTTTT. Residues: CASSLASVGGENTGELFF.

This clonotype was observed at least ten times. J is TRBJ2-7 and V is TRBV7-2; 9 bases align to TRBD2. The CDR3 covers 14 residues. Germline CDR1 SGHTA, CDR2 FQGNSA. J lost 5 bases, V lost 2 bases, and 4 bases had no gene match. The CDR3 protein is CASSLLAGENEQYF. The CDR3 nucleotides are TGTGCCAGCAGCTTATTAGCGGGGGAAAACGAGCAGTACTTC. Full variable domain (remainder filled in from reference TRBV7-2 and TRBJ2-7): GAGVSQSPSNKVTEKGKDVELRCDPISGHTALYWYRQSLGQGLEFLIYFQGNSAPDKSGLPSDRFSAERTGGSVSTLTIQRTQQEDSAVYLCASSLLAGENEQYFGPGTRLTVT.

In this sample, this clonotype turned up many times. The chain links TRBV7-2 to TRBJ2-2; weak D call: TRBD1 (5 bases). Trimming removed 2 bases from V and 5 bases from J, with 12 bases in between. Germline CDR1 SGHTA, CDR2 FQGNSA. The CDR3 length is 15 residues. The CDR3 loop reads CASSLRTRQTGELFF. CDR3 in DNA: TGTGCCAGCAGCTTAAGAACGAGACAGACCGGGGAGCTGTTTTTT.

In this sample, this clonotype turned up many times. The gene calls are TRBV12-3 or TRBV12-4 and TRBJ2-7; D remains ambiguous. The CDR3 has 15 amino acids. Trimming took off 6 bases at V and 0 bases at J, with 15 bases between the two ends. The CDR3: CASSLLQRSSYEQYF. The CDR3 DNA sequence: TGTGCCAGCAGCCTCCTCCAGAGGAGCTCCTACGAGCAGTACTTC.

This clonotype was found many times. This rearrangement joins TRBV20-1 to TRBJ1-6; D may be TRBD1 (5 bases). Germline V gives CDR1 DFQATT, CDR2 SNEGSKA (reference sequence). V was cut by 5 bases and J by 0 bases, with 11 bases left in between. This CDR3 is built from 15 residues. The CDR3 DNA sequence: TGCAGTGCTGTTAGGGGAGCCTCCTATAATTCACCCCTCCACTTT. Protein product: CSAVRGASYNSPLHF.

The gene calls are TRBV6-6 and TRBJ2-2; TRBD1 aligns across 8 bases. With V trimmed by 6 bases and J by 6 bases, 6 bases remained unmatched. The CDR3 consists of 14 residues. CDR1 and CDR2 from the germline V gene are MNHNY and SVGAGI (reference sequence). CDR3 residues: CASSLDRDPGELFF. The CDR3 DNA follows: TGTGCCAGCAGCTTGGACAGGGACCCCGGGGAGCTGTTTTTT.

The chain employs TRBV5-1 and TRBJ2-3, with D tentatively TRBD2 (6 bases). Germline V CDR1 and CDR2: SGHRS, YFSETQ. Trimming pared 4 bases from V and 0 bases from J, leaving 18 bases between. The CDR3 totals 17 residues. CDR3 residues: CASSVSGGGTSTDTQYF. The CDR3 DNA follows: TGCGCCAGCAGCGTGTCAGGCGGTGGGACTAGCACAGATACGCAGTATTTT.

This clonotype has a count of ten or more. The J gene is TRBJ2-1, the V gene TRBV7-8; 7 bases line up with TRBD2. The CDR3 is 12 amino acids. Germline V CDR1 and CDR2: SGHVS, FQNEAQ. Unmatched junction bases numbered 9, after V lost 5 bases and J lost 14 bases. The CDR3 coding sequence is TGTGCCAGCAGCCCCGCAGGACTAGGCGAGTTCTTC. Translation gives CASSPAGLGEFF. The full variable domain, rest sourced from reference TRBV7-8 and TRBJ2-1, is GAGVSQSPRYKVAKRGQDVALRCDPISGHVSLFWYQQALGQGPEFLTYFQNEAQLDKSGLPSDRFFAERPEGSVSTLKIQRTQQEDSAVYLCASSPAGLGEFFGPGTRLTVL.

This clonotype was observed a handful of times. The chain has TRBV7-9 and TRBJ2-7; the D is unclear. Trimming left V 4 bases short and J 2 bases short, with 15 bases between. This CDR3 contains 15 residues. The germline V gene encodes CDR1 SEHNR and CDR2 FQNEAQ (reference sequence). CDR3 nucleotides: TGTGCCAGCAGCTCGAAGTCACTAAACCCCTACGAGCAGTACTTC. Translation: CASSSKSLNPYEQYF.

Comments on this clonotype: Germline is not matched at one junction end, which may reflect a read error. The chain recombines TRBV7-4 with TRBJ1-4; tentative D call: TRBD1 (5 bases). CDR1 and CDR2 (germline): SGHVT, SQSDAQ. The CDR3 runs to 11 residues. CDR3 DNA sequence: TGTACCAGCAGGGACGGTGAAAAACTGTTTTTT. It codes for CTSRDGEKLFF.